A selection of T cell receptor beta chains follows, all from one sample in a study of shared clonotypes between healthy human individuals. The data were produced by immunoSEQ multiplex PCR, yet TCRdb's version contains in-frame clones alone and is incomplete. The sample holds approximately 110,000 clones, about 72% seen once. Sample: memory CD8+ T cells sorted from blood. These receptors came from a woman in her 30s in good health. CDR3s include the opening cysteine and the closing phenylalanine or tryptophan. The D gene is left open where the match is weak. Part of the rows lack a size; the others show once, few, many or a class for expanded clones.

J: TRBJ1-4; size: few; V: TRBV9; D: .; DNA: TGTGCCAGCAGCGTCTTCAACGATGATGAAAAACTGTTTTTT; CDR3: CASSVFNDDEKLFF
J: TRBJ2-7; size: .; V: TRBV5-6; D: .; DNA: TGTGCCAGCAGCTCCAACGGACTAACCTACGAGCAGTACTTC; CDR3: CASSSNGLTYEQYF
J: TRBJ2-7; size: few; V: TRBV25-1; D: .; DNA: TGTGCCAGCAGTGAATCCAAGGGAACCTACGAGCAGTACTTC; CDR3: CASSESKGTYEQYF
J: TRBJ2-1; size: .; V: TRBV29-1; D: .; DNA: TGCAGCGTTGTCCAATCCATTAATGAGCAGTTCTTC; CDR3: CSVVQSINEQFF
J: TRBJ2-3; size: .; V: TRBV4-1; D: TRBD2; DNA: TGCGCCAGCAGCCAAGTAGTAGCGGGAGCGGCAGATACGCAGTATTTT; CDR3: CASSQVVAGAADTQYF
J: TRBJ2-7; size: .; V: TRBV7-6; D: .; DNA: TGTGCCAGCAGCTTAATATGGCACGAGCAGTACTTC; CDR3: CASSLIWHEQYF
J: TRBJ1-4; size: few; V: TRBV2; D: .; DNA: TGTGCCAGCAGTGAAACGCTTAGAGAGGTTAATGAAAAACTGTTTTTT; CDR3: CASSETLREVNEKLFF
J: TRBJ2-7; size: few; V: TRBV29-1; D: .; DNA: TGCAGCGTTGGGGATGCCGAGCAGTACTTC; CDR3: CSVGDAEQYF
J: TRBJ2-5; size: .; V: TRBV5-4; D: .; DNA: TGTGCCAGCAGCTTCCCTAGCCAAGAGACCCAGTACTTC; CDR3: CASSFPSQETQYF
J: TRBJ2-7; size: few; V: TRBV11-2; D: TRBD2; DNA: TGTGCCAGCAGCCTATGGACTAGAGACGAGCAGTACTTC; CDR3: CASSLWTRDEQYF
J: TRBJ1-5; size: .; V: TRBV2; D: TRBD1; DNA: TGTGCCAGCAGGGTGACAGGGTCCAACAATCAGCCCCAGCATTTT; CDR3: CASRVTGSNNQPQHF
J: TRBJ2-2; size: few; V: TRBV5-6; D: .; DNA: TGTGCCAGCAGCTTGAGATTAGCAGGTGGGGAGCTGTTTTTT; CDR3: CASSLRLAGGELFF
J: TRBJ1-5; size: .; V: TRBV15; D: .; DNA: TGTGCCACCAGCAGCGCCGCTGGGCCGGGGCAGCCCCAGCATTTT; CDR3: CATSSAAGPGQPQHF
J: TRBJ2-7; size: .; V: TRBV18; D: .; DNA: TGTGCCAGCTCACCCCACCCGACTAGTATCTACGAGCAGTACTTC; CDR3: CASSPHPTSIYEQYF
J: TRBJ2-2; size: .; V: TRBV7-9; D: .; DNA: TGTGCCAGCAGTCCGGGAAACACCGGGGAGCTGTTTTTT; CDR3: CASSPGNTGELFF
J: TRBJ2-3; size: .; V: TRBV10-1; D: TRBD2; DNA: TGCGCCAGCAGTGACGGACTAGCGGGAGCGGATACGCAGTATTTT; CDR3: CASSDGLAGADTQYF
J: TRBJ2-1; size: .; V: TRBV29-1; D: TRBD2; DNA: TGCAGCGTTGAAGATCTTTGGGGAGGGTCCGAGGGCAATGAGCAGTTCTTC; CDR3: CSVEDLWGGSEGNEQFF
J: TRBJ2-2; size: .; V: TRBV2; D: TRBD1; DNA: TGTGCCAGCAGGGGGACAGGGTACACCGGGGAGCTGTTTTTT; CDR3: CASRGTGYTGELFF
J: TRBJ2-2; size: .; V: TRBV5-1; D: TRBD2; DNA: TGCGCCAGCAGCTTGGCCCCGGGTAGCGGGGACGGGGAGCTGTTTTTT; CDR3: CASSLAPGSGDGELFF
J: TRBJ2-6; size: many; V: TRBV28; D: .; DNA: TGTGCCAGCAGTCCGGACAGTTTCTCTGGGGCCAACGTCCTGACTTTC; CDR3: CASSPDSFSGANVLTF
J: TRBJ2-4; size: .; V: TRBV4-1; D: .; DNA: TGCGCCAGCAGCCACCTTCTGGCGGCCAAAAACATTCAGTACTTC; CDR3: CASSHLLAAKNIQYF
J: TRBJ1-1; size: .; V: TRBV7-6; D: .; DNA: TGTGCCAGCAGCTTCCAGAGTTACACTGAAGCTTTCTTT; CDR3: CASSFQSYTEAFF
J: TRBJ1-1; size: once; V: TRBV30; D: .; DNA: TGTGCCTGGAGCGCCCGGGACTTCTACATGAACACTGAAGCTTTCTTT; CDR3: CAWSARDFYMNTEAFF
J: TRBJ1-2; size: .; V: TRBV6-1; D: .; DNA: TGTGCCAGCAGTGAAGATCCGGGACGGAGCTATGGCTACACCTTC; CDR3: CASSEDPGRSYGYTF
J: TRBJ2-7; size: .; V: TRBV29-1; D: TRBD2; DNA: TGCAGCGTCTCAAGCACTAGCGGGAGTATCTACGAGCAGTACTTC; CDR3: CSVSSTSGSIYEQYF
J: TRBJ2-1; size: .; V: TRBV7-9; D: .; DNA: TGTGCCAGCAGCCTTATACAGGGCAGGGGCAATGAGCAGTTCTTC; CDR3: CASSLIQGRGNEQFF
J: TRBJ2-7; size: few; V: TRBV9; D: .; DNA: TGTGCCAGCAGCGTAGGGGCGGGATCCTACGAGCAGTACTTC; CDR3: CASSVGAGSYEQYF
J: TRBJ2-1; size: .; V: TRBV28; D: TRBD1; DNA: TGTGCCAGCAGTTCGACAGGGGAGCCCTACAATGAGCAGTTCTTC; CDR3: CASSSTGEPYNEQFF
J: TRBJ2-2; size: .; V: TRBV29-1; D: .; DNA: TGCAGCGTTGAGTTGGGCACCGGGGAGCTGTTTTTT; CDR3: CSVELGTGELFF
J: TRBJ2-7; size: .; V: TRBV18; D: TRBD1; DNA: TGTGCCAGCTCACCGGGGACAGGGCTGGACGAGCAGTACTTC; CDR3: CASSPGTGLDEQYF
J: TRBJ1-5; size: .; V: TRBV6-1; D: .; DNA: TGTGCCAGCAGTGAAGCTTGGGACCCTTATCAGCCCCAGCATTTT; CDR3: CASSEAWDPYQPQHF
J: TRBJ1-6; size: .; V: TRBV6-1; D: TRBD1; DNA: TGTGCCAGCAGTGTCGGACAGGAGAATTCACCCCTCCACTTT; CDR3: CASSVGQENSPLHF
J: TRBJ2-7; size: few; V: TRBV15; D: TRBD2; DNA: TGTGCCACCAGCAGAGAGGCGAGCGGGAGCGACGAGCAGTACTTC; CDR3: CATSREASGSDEQYF
J: TRBJ1-5; size: few; V: TRBV19; D: TRBD1; DNA: TGTGCCAGTAGTATAATAGGGACAGGGGCGAATCAGCCCCAGCATTTT; CDR3: CASSIIGTGANQPQHF
J: TRBJ2-7; size: few; V: TRBV23-1; D: TRBD1; DNA: TGCGCCAGCACCCCCGGGACAGGTGCGCTAAGCTCCTACGAGCAGTACTTC; CDR3: CASTPGTGALSSYEQYF
J: TRBJ2-7; size: .; V: TRBV4-1; D: .; DNA: TGCGCCAGCAGCCAAGGGACATGGGAGTCTCCCGAGCAGTACTTC; CDR3: CASSQGTWESPEQYF
J: TRBJ2-3; size: .; V: TRBV5-1; D: TRBD1; DNA: TGCGCCAGCAGCCCGACAGGGGACAACACAGATACGCAGTATTTT; CDR3: CASSPTGDNTDTQYF
J: TRBJ2-5; size: once; V: TRBV18; D: .; DNA: TGTGCCAGCTCACTTACGGTACCTTGGCGCCCTTTACGACAAGAGACCCAGTACTTC; CDR3: CASSLTVPWRPLRQETQYF
J: TRBJ2-1; size: .; V: TRBV7-6; D: TRBD2; DNA: TGTGCCAGCAGCTCCCCGACTAGCGGGAGTTGGAATGAGCAGTTCTTC; CDR3: CASSSPTSGSWNEQFF
J: TRBJ2-3; size: .; V: TRBV4-1; D: .; DNA: TGCGCCAGCAGCCAAGTACAAAAATTTCAGGGCGACCACACAGATACGCAGTATTTT; CDR3: CASSQVQKFQGDHTDTQYF
J: TRBJ2-2; size: .; V: TRBV15; D: TRBD1; DNA: TGTGCCACCAGCAGACGACAGGGAGCCACCGGGGAGCTGTTTTTT; CDR3: CATSRRQGATGELFF
J: TRBJ2-7; size: .; V: TRBV28; D: .; DNA: TGTGCCAGCGGTCAACTTTCTAGCCAGTACGAGCAGTACTTC; CDR3: CASGQLSSQYEQYF